A single sample is the source of the 18 T cell receptor beta chains below, sequenced in a study of shared clonotypes between healthy human individuals. Here immunoSEQ multiplex PCR was the method, and the copy in TCRdb shows in-frame clones only, minus some. The sample has about 1 million clones; roughly 75% are singletons. The sequenced sample consisted of memory CD4+ T cells sorted from blood. The sample's subset: CD45RA-negative fraction. The receptors here all came from a man in his late teens or twenties in good health.

This clone was observed a few times. The J gene is TRBJ2-1, the V gene TRBV7-6; 7 bases are a match to TRBD1. The CDR3 contains 15 residues. V lost 5 bases and J lost 7; bases outside the gene matches: 11. The germline V gene encodes CDR1 SGHVS and CDR2 FNYEAQ. The CDR3 DNA follows: TGTGCCAGCAGCGTACGCGCAGGGGGTTGGAATGAGCAGTTCTTC. Its translation: CASSVRAGGWNEQFF.

About this clone itself: This clone may be a read error of a much larger clone one base away. The J gene is TRBJ1-1, the V gene TRBV7-8; 7 bases are a match to TRBD1. Looked up from germline, CDR1 is SGHVS and CDR2 is FQNEAQ. This CDR3 has 13 amino acids. J was trimmed by 1 base and V by 6 bases; bases with no gene match: 2. For the CDR3, the DNA is TGTGCCAGCAGGGGACAGAGGAACACTGAAGCTTTCTTT. Translating it yields CASRGQRNTEAFF.

The V gene is TRBV30, the J gene TRBJ1-6; 10 bases line up with TRBD1. Germline V gene lookup returns CDR1 GTSNPN and CDR2 SVGIG (reference sequence). The ends lost 1 base at V and 6 bases at J; junction bases unmatched: 3. This CDR3 has 15 amino acids. CDR3 protein: CAWSGRTGGNSPLHF. The DNA for the CDR3 is TGTGCCTGGAGTGGGCGGACAGGGGGTAATTCACCCCTCCACTTT.

This clone came up a few times. Other nucleotide sequences from this sample produce the same CDR3. The chain links TRBV7-2 to TRBJ1-4; no definite D call. Trimming stripped 5 bases from V and 7 bases from J, with 8 bases between. The CDR3 is 12 residues long. Germline CDR1 reads SGHTA; CDR2 reads FQGNSA. The CDR3 sequence is CASSPDREKLFF. For the CDR3, the DNA is TGTGCCAGCAGCCCCGACCGTGAAAAACTGTTTTTT. Full variable domain (remainder filled in from reference TRBV7-2 and TRBJ1-4): GAGVSQSPSNKVTEKGKDVELRCDPISGHTALYWYRQSLGQGLEFLIYFQGNSAPDKSGLPSDRFSAERTGGSVSTLTIQRTQQEDSAVYLCASSPDREKLFFGSGTQLSVL.

The gene calls are TRBV4-1 and TRBJ1-4; D not certain. Germline lookup yields CDR1 MGHRA and CDR2 YSYEKL. The CDR3 loop spans 13 amino acids. V dropped 7 bases and J dropped 1 base, with 7 bases sitting between them. This CDR3 reads CASKDLTNEKLFF. As DNA, the CDR3 is TGCGCCAGCAAAGATCTAACTAATGAAAAACTGTTTTTT.

This chain connects TRBV28 to TRBJ2-7; 8 bases are a match to TRBD1. The V gene end was trimmed by 5 bases and the J gene end by 6 bases; junction bases not matched to a gene: 12. Germline V CDR1 and CDR2: MDHEN, SYDVKM. This CDR3 has 15 amino acids. CDR3 amino acids: CASSPPRTGWGEQYF. CDR3 bases: TGTGCCAGCAGTCCACCCCGGACAGGGTGGGGCGAGCAGTACTTC.

On this clone itself: The DNA is omitted, as the CDR3 cannot be located on it reliably, and the CDR3 follows TCRdb's listing. V gene TRBV6-1 combines with J gene TRBJ1-2; TRBD1, as called in the table, went unchecked against the DNA. The length of the CDR3 is 15 amino acids, counting both ends. The germline gives CDR1 MNHNS, CDR2 SASEGT. The CDR3 loop is CASILEHTGSYGYTF.

This clone occurred a few times. V and J are TRBV6-4 and TRBJ1-1; D possibly corresponds to TRBD1 (5 bases). Between the trimmed V and J ends, which lost 6 bases and 4 bases, there was a span of 15 bases. Germline values: CDR1 MRHNA, CDR2 SNTAGT. The CDR3 sequence is 14 residues long. The CDR3 spells CASRLQGSSTEAFF. Written as DNA, the CDR3 is TGTGCCAGCAGACTGCAGGGTAGTAGCACTGAAGCTTTCTTT.

This clone was found a few times. V is TRBV18 and J is TRBJ2-7; no reliable D call. Germline V gives CDR1 KGHSH, CDR2 LQKENI. The V end was cut by 1 base, the J end by 2 bases, with 9 bases between. This CDR3 contains 14 residues. In DNA form, the CDR3 reads TGTGCCAGCTCACCACGGAGCCCTACCTACGAGCAGTACTTC. Translated, it gives CASSPRSPTYEQYF. The complete variable domain, with remaining parts taken from reference TRBV18 and TRBJ2-7, reads NAGVMQNPRHLVRRRGQEARLRCSPMKGHSHVYWYRQLPEEGLKFMVYLQKENIIDESGMPKERFSAEFPKEGPSILRIQQVVRGDSAAYFCASSPRSPTYEQYFGPGTRLTVT.

V is TRBV5-4 and J is TRBJ2-1; D unclear. V dropped 4 bases and J dropped 4 bases, with 21 bases sitting between them. The CDR3 runs 17 residues. CDR1 is SGHNT, CDR2 YYREEE, per germline (reference sequence). The CDR3 here is CASSHTQTRSLYNEQFF. The CDR3 DNA sequence: TGTGCCAGCAGCCATACACAAACTCGGAGTTTATACAATGAGCAGTTCTTC.

This chain connects TRBV7-9 to TRBJ2-7, with TRBD1 as a possible D gene (6 bases). V was pared by 3 bases and J by 6 bases, with 12 bases between. Germline V gives CDR1 SEHNR, CDR2 FQNEAQ (reference sequence). This CDR3 is built from 13 residues. This chain's CDR3 is CASSFTQGREQYF. The CDR3 bases are TGTGCCAGCAGCTTTACCCAGGGGCGCGAGCAGTACTTC. Variable domain in full (rest from reference TRBV7-9 and TRBJ2-7): DTGVSQNPRHKITKRGQNVTFRCDPISEHNRLYWYRQTLGQGPEFLTYFQNEAQLEKSRLLSDRFSAERPKGSFSTLEIQRTEQGDSAMYLCASSFTQGREQYFGPGTRLTVT.

This clone appeared a single time. J is TRBJ2-7 and V is TRBV5-1; the match to TRBD2 covers 8 bases. This CDR3 is built from 14 residues. The V segment lost 4 bases and the J segment 5 bases; nucleotides outside the gene matches: 8. Germline CDR1 SGHRS, CDR2 YFSETQ. CDR3 nucleotide sequence: TGCGCCAGCAGCCTTAGCGGGACTCTTAACGAGCAGTACTTC. Protein product: CASSLSGTLNEQYF.

In DNA form, the CDR3 reads TGTGCCAGCAGGCGGGGACAGGCGCCTAATGAAAAACTGTTTTTT. Translating gives CASRRGQAPNEKLFF. This sequence joins TRBV6-1 and TRBJ1-4; 8 bases fit TRBD1. CDR3 length: 15 residues. Germline CDR1 and CDR2: MNHNS and SASEGT. The trim removed 6 bases at V and 3 bases at J, leaving 6 bases unmatched.

The sample holds a few counts of this clone. The chain has TRBV12-5 and TRBJ1-2; 8 nucleotides match TRBD1. Germline values: CDR1 LGHNT, CDR2 FRNRAP. The trim removed 0 bases at V and 10 bases at J, leaving 4 bases unmatched. The CDR3 runs to 13 residues. The CDR3 nucleotides read TGTGCTAGTGGTTTGGTGGGACAGGTGGTCTACACCTTC. Translation gives CASGLVGQVVYTF.

This CDR3 reads CASRGTASNQPQHF. CDR3 nucleotide sequence: TGTGCCAGCAGGGGGACAGCTAGCAATCAGCCCCAGCATTTT. The V gene is TRBV2, the J gene TRBJ1-5; the match to TRBD1 covers 7 bases. Germline V gene data show CDR1 as SNHLY and CDR2 as FYNNEI. V lost 6 bases, J lost 0 bases, and 2 bases stayed unmatched. This CDR3 contains 14 residues. The whole variable domain, filled in from reference TRBV2 and TRBJ1-5, reads EPEVTQTPSHQVTQMGQEVILRCVPISNHLYFYWYRQILGQKVEFLVSFYNNEISEKSEIFDDQFSVERPDGSNFTLKIRSTKLEDSAMYFCASRGTASNQPQHFGDGTRLSIL.

About this clone: This may be a read error: a much more frequent sequence differs by one nucleotide. Other DNA sequences in this sample translate to the same CDR3. J is TRBJ2-2 and V is TRBV7-2, with unresolved D. Germline V lookup: CDR1 SGHTA, CDR2 FQGNSA. The V gene lost 1 base and the J gene lost 1 base, with 4 bases spanning the gap. This CDR3 has 14 residues. CDR3 amino acids: CASSLGGNTGELFF. The CDR3 bases are TGTGCCAGCAGCTTAGGCGGGAACACCGGGGAGCTGTTTTTT.

The gene calls are TRBV6-6 and TRBJ2-3; TRBD2 is a possible D gene (5 bases). Germline-derived CDR1 and CDR2 are MNHNY and SVGAGI (reference sequence). The CDR3 sequence is 10 residues long. CDR3 amino acids: CSGNTDTQYF. DNA for the CDR3: TGTAGCGGAAACACAGATACGCAGTATTTT.

The V and J genes are TRBV15 and TRBJ1-3, with D possibly matching TRBD1 (5 bases). The CDR3 totals 16 residues. CDR1 and CDR2 (germline): LNHNV, YYDKDF (reference sequence). Trimming left V 0 bases short and J 4 bases short, with 13 bases between. CDR3 residues: CATSRDLPGTGNTIYF. CDR3 coding DNA: TGTGCCACCAGCAGAGATCTGCCAGGGACCGGAAACACCATATATTTT.